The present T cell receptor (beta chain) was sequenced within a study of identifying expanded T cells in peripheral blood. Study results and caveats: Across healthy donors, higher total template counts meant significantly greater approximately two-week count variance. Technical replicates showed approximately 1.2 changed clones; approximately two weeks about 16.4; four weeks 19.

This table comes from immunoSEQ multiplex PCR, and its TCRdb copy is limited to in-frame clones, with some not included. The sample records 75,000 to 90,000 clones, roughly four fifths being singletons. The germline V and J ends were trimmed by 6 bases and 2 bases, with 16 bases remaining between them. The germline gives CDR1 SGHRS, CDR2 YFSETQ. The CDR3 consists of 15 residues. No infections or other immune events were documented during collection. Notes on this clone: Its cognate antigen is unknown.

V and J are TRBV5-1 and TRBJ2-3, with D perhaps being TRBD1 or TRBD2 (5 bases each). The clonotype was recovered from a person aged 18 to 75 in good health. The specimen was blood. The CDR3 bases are TGCGCCAGCACCCGGGGACGACCAACCACAGATACGCAGTATTTT. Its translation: CASTRGRPTTDTQYF.